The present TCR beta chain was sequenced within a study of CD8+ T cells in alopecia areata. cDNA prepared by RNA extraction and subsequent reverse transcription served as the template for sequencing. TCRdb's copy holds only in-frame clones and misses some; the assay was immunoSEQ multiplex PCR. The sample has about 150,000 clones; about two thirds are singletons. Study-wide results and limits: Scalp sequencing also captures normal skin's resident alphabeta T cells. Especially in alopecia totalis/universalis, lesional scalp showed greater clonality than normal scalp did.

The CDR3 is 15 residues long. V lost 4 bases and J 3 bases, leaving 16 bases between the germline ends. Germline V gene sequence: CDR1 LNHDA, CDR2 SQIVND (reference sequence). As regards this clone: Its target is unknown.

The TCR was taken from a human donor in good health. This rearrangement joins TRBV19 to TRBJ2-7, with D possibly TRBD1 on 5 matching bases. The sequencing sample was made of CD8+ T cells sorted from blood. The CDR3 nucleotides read TGTGCCAGTAGTACGGGCATCTCAGGGTTCTACGAGCAGTACTTC. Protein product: CASSTGISGFYEQYF.